What follows are 12 T cell receptor beta chains derived from one specimen sequenced in a study of CD8 T cells in Susac syndrome. With random hexamers, reverse transcription was performed on about 0.5 to 1 ug of RNA. TCRdb re-called the immunoSEQ multiplex PCR reads with MiXCR, one entry per CDR3 protein. The sample consists of around 190,000 distinct CDR3 sequences, less than 95% of them appearing once. Sample: CD4+ T cells from PBMCs. The receptor set was obtained from a human donor in good health.

V gene TRBV5-1 combines with J gene TRBJ2-3; D call uncertain. The CDR3 runs 15 residues. Germline values: CDR1 SGHRS, CDR2 YFSETQ. V lost 0 bases to trimming and J lost 2 bases, with 10 bases between them. The CDR3 loop is CASSLEAGYTDTQYF. Written as DNA, the CDR3 is TGCGCCAGCAGCTTGGAAGCAGGATACACAGATACGCAGTATTTT.

The rearrangement uses TRBV25-1 and TRBJ2-2, with TRBD1 as a possible D gene (6 bases). This CDR3 has 16 amino acids. Germline lookup yields CDR1 MGHDK and CDR2 SYGVNS. The V end lost 1 base, the J end lost 6 bases, and 15 bases lay between the germline ends. CDR3 sequence: CASSESGSTGSGELFF. For the CDR3, the DNA is TGTGCCAGCAGTGAATCGGGTTCGACAGGATCCGGGGAGCTGTTTTTT.

The chain employs TRBV6-6 and TRBJ2-7, with 7 positions matching TRBD1. With V trimmed by 6 bases and J by 3 bases, 8 bases remained unmatched. The germline gives CDR1 MNHNY, CDR2 SVGAGI (reference sequence). This CDR3 has 14 amino acids. CDR3 amino acids: CASRPRDRVYEQYF. The CDR3 coding sequence is TGTGCCAGCAGGCCACGGGACAGAGTCTACGAGCAGTACTTC.

This sequence joins TRBV30 and TRBJ1-1; TRBD1 agrees at 7 bases. With 0 bases clipped from V and 10 bases from J, the junction kept 8 bases outside the gene matches. The CDR3 runs 13 residues. Germline V lookup: CDR1 GTSNPN, CDR2 SVGIG (reference sequence). The DNA of the CDR3 is TGTGCCTGGAGTGTAAGGGGGCTGCCAGGAGCTTTCTTT. Translating gives CAWSVRGLPGAFF.

The rearrangement uses TRBV20-1 and TRBJ2-3; TRBD1 agrees at 7 bases. The CDR3 has 13 amino acids. The V segment lost 6 bases and the J segment 0 bases; nucleotides outside the gene matches: 3. The germline V gene encodes CDR1 DFQATT and CDR2 SNEGSKA (reference sequence). The chain's CDR3 is CSAQGSSTDTQYF. DNA for the CDR3: TGCAGTGCACAGGGGTCTAGCACAGATACGCAGTATTTT.

The chain joins TRBV28 to TRBJ2-7, with D possibly called TRBD1 or TRBD2 (5 bases each). Trimming left V 4 bases short and J 2 bases short, with 15 bases between. Germline V gene data show CDR1 as MDHEN and CDR2 as SYDVKM. CDR3 length: 15 amino acids. The CDR3: CASSSAGTSAYEQYF. The CDR3 DNA reads TGTGCCAGCAGTTCGGCCGGGACCTCAGCCTACGAGCAGTACTTC.

The chain employs TRBV20-1 and TRBJ2-1, with D perhaps TRBD2 (5 bases). The germline V gene encodes CDR1 DFQATT and CDR2 SNEGSKA (reference sequence). Deletions cut 0 bases from V and 7 bases from J, with 10 bases between. There are 13 residues in the CDR3. CDR3 sequence reads: CSARDMERNEQFF. DNA of the CDR3: TGCAGTGCTAGAGATATGGAGCGGAATGAGCAGTTCTTC.

The chain links TRBV3-1 to TRBJ2-3; 8 bases are shared with TRBD2. CDR1 and CDR2 from the germline V gene are LGHDT and YNNKEL (reference sequence). This CDR3 contains 15 residues. V lost 5 bases, J lost 1 base, and 5 bases stayed unmatched. CDR3 nucleotide sequence: TGTGCCAGCAGCAAAGGACTAGCCCGCACAGATACGCAGTATTTT. This gives the protein CASSKGLARTDTQYF.

To note about this clonotype: One junction end disagrees with the germline gene, perhaps due to a read error. The CDR3 region is CASSPWAGREETQYF. The DNA of the CDR3 is TGTGCTAGCAGTCCCTGGGCCGGGAGGGAAGAGACCCAGTACTTC. This chain links TRBV27 with TRBJ2-5; 8 bases line up with TRBD2. Looked up from germline, CDR1 is MNHEY and CDR2 is SMNVEV (reference sequence). The CDR3 is 15 residues long.

V usage is TRBV30 and J usage is TRBJ2-3; weak D call: TRBD2 (5 bases). The germline V gene encodes CDR1 GTSNPN and CDR2 SVGIG (reference sequence). V lost 2 bases and J lost 0, with 9 bases in between. The CDR3 is 14 amino acids. CDR3 sequence reads: CAWSRPGSTDTQYF. The CDR3 DNA reads TGTGCCTGGAGTCGCCCGGGAAGCACAGATACGCAGTATTTT.

This clonotype was observed a few times. The chain combines TRBV7-2 with TRBJ1-1; D is unclear. V was cut by 2 bases and J by 0 bases, with 4 bases left in between. The CDR3 totals 13 residues. Germline assignment: CDR1 SGHTA and CDR2 FQGNSA. CDR3 protein: CASSLHMNTEAFF. CDR3 coding DNA: TGTGCCAGCAGCTTACACATGAACACTGAAGCTTTCTTT.

This sequence joins TRBV9 and TRBJ2-1; a possible D gene is TRBD2 (6 bases). The CDR3 spans 15 residues. Germline-derived CDR1 and CDR2 are SGDLS and YYNGEE. Trimming shortened V by 0 bases and J by 3 bases, and 10 bases separated the two germline ends. CDR3 coding DNA: TGTGCCAGCAGCGTAGGGCGGGATTTCTACAATGAGCAGTTCTTC. Amino acids: CASSVGRDFYNEQFF.